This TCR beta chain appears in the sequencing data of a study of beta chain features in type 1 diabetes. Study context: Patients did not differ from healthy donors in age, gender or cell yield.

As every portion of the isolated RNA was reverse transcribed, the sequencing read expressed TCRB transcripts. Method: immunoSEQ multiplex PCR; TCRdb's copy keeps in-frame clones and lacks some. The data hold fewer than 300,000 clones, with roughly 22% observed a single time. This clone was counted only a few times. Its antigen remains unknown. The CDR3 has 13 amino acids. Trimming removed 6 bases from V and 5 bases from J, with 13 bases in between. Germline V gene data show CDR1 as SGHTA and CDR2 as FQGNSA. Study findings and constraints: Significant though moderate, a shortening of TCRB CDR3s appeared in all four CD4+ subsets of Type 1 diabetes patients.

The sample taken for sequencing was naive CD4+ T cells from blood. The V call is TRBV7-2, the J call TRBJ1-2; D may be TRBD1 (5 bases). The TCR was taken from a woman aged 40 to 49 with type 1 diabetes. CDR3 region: CASRPQGGYGYTF. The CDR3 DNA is TGTGCCAGCAGGCCTCAGGGAGGATATGGCTACACCTTC.